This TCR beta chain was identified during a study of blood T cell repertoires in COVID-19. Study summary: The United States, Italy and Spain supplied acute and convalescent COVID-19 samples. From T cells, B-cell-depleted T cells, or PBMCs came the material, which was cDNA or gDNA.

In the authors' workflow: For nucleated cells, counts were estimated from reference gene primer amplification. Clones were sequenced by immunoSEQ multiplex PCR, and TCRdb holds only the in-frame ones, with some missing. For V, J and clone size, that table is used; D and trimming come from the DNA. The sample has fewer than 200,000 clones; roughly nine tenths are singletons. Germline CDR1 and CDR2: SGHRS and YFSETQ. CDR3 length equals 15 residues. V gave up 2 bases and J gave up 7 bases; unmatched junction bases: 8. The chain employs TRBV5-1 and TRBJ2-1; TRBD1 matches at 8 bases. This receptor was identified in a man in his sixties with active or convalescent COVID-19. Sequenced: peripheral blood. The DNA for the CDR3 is TGCGCCAGCAGCTTTGGACAGGGACAAGGGAATGAGCAGTTCTTC. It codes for CASSFGQGQGNEQFF.